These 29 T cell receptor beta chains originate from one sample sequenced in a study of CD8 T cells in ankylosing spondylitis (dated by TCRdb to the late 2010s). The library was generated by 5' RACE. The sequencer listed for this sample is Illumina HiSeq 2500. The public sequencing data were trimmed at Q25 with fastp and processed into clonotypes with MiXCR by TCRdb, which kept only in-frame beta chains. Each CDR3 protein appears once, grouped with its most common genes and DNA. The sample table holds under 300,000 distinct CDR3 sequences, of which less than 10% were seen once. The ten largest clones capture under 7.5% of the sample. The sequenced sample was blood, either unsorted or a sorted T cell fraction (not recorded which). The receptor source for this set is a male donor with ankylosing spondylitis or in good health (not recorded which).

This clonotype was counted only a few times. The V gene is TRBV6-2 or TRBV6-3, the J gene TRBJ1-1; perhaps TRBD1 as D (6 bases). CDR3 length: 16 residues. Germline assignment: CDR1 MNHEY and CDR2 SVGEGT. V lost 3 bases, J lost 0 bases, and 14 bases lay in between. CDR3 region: CASSYEPGHMNTEAFF. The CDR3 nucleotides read TGTGCCAGCAGTTATGAACCGGGACACATGAACACTGAAGCTTTCTTT.

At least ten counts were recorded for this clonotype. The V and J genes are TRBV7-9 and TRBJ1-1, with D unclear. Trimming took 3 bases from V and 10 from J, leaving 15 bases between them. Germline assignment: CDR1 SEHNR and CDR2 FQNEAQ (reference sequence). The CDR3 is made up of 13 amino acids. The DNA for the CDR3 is TGTGCCAGCAGCTTCTTCGGCCACAAGCGAGCTTTCTTT. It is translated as CASSFFGHKRAFF.

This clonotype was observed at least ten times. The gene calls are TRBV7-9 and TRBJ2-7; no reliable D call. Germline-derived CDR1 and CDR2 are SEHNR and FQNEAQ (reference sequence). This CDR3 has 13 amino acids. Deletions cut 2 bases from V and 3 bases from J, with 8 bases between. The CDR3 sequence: CASSLPRNYEQYF. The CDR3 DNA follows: TGTGCCAGCAGCTTACCCAGGAACTACGAGCAGTACTTC.

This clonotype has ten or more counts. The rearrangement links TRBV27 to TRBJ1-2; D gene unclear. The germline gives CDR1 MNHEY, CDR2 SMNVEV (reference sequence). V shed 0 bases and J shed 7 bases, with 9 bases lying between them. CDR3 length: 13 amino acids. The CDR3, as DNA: TGTGCCAGCAGTTTATCGACTTGGGGTGGCTACACCTTC. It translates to CASSLSTWGGYTF.

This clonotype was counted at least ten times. In nucleotides, the CDR3 is TGTGCCAGCAGTATCCATGGGGGCTACACCTTC. Its protein is CASSIHGGYTF. The chain uses TRBV12-3 or TRBV12-4 and TRBJ1-2, with D unresolved. V gave up 5 bases and J gave up 8 bases, with 9 bases separating them. The CDR3 extends over 11 amino acids.

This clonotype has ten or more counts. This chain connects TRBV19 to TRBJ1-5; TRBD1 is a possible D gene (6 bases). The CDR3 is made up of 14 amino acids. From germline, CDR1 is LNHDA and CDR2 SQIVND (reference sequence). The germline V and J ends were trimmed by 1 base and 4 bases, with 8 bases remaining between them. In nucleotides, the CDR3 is TGTGCCAGTAGTATAGGACAGGCTAATCAGCCCCAGCATTTT. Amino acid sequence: CASSIGQANQPQHF. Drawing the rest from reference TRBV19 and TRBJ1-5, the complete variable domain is DGGITQSPKYLFRKEGQNVTLSCEQNLNHDAMYWYRQDPGQGLRLIYYSQIVNDFQKGDIAEGYSVSREKKESFPLTVTSAQKNPTAFYLCASSIGQANQPQHFGDGTRLSIL.

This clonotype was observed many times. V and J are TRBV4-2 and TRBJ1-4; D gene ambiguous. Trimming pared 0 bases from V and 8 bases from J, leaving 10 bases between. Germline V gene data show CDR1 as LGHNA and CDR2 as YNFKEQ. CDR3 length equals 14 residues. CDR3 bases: TGTGCCAGCAGCCAAGACGGCGCGGGGGAAAAACTGTTTTTT. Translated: CASSQDGAGEKLFF.

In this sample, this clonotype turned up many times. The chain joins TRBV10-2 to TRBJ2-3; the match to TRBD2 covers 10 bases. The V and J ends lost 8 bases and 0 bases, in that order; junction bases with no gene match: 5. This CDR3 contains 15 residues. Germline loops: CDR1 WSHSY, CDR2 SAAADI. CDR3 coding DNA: TGCGCCAGCGGAAATAGCGGGAGGAGCACAGATACGCAGTATTTT. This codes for CASGNSGRSTDTQYF.

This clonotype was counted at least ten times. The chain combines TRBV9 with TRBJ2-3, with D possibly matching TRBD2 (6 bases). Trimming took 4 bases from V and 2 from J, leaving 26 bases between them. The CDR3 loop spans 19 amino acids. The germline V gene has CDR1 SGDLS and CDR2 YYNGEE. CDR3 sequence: CASSPSGTFPPPTTDTQYF. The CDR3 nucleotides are TGTGCCAGCAGCCCCTCCGGGACTTTCCCCCCACCCACCACAGATACGCAGTATTTT.

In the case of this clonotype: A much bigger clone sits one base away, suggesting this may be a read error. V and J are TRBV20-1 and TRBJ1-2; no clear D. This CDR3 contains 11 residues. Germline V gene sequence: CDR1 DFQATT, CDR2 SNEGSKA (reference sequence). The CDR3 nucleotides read TGCAGTGCTTCAGAAAACTATGGCTACCCCTTC. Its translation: CSASENYGYPF.

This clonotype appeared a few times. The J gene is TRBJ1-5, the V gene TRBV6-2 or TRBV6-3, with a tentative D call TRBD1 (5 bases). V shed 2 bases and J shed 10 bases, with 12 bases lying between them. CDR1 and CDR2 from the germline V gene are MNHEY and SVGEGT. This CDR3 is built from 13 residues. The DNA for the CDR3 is TGTGCCAGCAGTTACCCAGGGCATAACCCCCAGCATTTT. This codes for CASSYPGHNPQHF.

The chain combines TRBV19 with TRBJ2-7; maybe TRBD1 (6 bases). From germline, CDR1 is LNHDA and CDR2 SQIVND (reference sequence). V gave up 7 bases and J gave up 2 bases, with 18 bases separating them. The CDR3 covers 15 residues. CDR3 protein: CASTSRDKGTYEQYF. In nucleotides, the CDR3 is TGTGCCAGTACAAGCAGGGACAAGGGAACCTACGAGCAGTACTTC.

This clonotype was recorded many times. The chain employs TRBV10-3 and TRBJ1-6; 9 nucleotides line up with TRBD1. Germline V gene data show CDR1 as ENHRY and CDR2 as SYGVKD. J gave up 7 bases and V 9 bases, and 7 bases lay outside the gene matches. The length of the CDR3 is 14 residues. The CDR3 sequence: CAIWPGQGNSPLHF. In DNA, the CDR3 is TGTGCCATATGGCCCGGACAGGGGAATTCACCCCTCCACTTT.

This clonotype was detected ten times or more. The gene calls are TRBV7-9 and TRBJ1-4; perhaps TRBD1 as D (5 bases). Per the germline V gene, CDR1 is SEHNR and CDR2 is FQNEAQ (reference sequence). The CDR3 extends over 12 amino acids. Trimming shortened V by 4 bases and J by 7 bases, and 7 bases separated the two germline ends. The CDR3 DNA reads TGTGCCAGCAGCTCGGGGGTTGAAAAACTGTTTTTT. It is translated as CASSSGVEKLFF.

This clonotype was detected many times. The CDR3 DNA sequence: TGCGCCAGCAGCCCGCGGACAGGGGGGACTGAAGCTTTCTTT. Translated: CASSPRTGGTEAFF. The rearrangement uses TRBV5-1 and TRBJ1-1; 10 bases are shared with TRBD1. The CDR3 is made up of 14 amino acids. V dropped 4 bases and J dropped 5; count of bases not matched to a gene: 5. The germline V gene encodes CDR1 SGHRS and CDR2 YFSETQ.

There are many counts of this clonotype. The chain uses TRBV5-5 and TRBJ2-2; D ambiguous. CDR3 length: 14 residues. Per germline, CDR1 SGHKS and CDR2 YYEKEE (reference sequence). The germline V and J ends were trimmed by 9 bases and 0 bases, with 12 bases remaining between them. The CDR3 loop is CATRTGPNTGELFF. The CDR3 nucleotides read TGTGCCACCCGGACGGGCCCGAACACCGGGGAGCTGTTTTTT. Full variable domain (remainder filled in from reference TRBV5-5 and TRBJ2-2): DAGVTQSPTHLIKTRGQQVTLRCSPISGHKSVSWYQQVLGQGPQFIFQYYEKEERGRGNFPDRFSARQFPNYSSELNVNALLLGDSALYLCATRTGPNTGELFFGEGSRLTVL.

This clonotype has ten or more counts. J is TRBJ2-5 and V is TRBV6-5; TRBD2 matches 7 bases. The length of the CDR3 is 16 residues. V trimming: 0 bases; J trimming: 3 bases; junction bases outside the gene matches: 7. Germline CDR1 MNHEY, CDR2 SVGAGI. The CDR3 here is CASSYSPLTSKETQYF. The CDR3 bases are TGTGCCAGCAGTTACTCACCCCTGACTAGCAAAGAGACCCAGTACTTC.

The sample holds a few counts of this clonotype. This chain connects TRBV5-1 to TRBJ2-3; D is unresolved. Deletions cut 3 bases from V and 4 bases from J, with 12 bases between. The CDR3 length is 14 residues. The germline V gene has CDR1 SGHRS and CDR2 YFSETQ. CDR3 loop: CASSSARAPDTQYF. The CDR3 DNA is TGCGCCAGCAGCTCCGCTCGGGCCCCAGATACGCAGTATTTT.

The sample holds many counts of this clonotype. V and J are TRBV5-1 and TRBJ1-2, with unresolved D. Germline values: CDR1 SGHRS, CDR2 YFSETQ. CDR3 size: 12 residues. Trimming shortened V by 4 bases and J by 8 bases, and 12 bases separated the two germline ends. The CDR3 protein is CASSPSSGGYTF. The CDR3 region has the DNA TGCGCCAGCAGCCCTAGCTCCGGCGGCTACACCTTC.

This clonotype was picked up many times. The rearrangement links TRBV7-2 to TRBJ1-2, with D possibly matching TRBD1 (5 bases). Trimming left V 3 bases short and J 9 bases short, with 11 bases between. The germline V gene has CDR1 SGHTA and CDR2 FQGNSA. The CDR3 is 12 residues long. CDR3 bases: TGTGCCAGCAGCTTCGGGACGGGGAGCTACACCTTC. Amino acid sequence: CASSFGTGSYTF.

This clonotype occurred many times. The CDR3 nucleotides read TGTGCCACCAGCAGTGATCCGGGACAGGGGTCCTACGAGCAGTACTTC. It yields the protein CATSSDPGQGSYEQYF. The chain joins TRBV15 to TRBJ2-7, with 10 bases that match TRBD1. V shed 3 bases, J shed 1 base, and the junction held 6 bases outside the gene matches. Looked up from germline, CDR1 is LNHNV and CDR2 is YYDKDF (reference sequence). The CDR3 totals 16 residues.

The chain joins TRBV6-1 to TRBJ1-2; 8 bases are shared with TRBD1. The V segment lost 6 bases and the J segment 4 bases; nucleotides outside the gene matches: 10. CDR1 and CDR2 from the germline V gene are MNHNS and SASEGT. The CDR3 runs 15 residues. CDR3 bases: TGTGCCAGCAGCCTTTCAGGGGGCGATGGCTATGGCTACACCTTC. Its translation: CASSLSGGDGYGYTF.

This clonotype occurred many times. CDR3 coding DNA: TGTGCCAGCAGCCTAGCGGAAAACTCCTACAATGAGCAGTTCTTC. This codes for CASSLAENSYNEQFF. The genes are TRBV5-6 and TRBJ2-1, with 7 positions matching TRBD2. The CDR3 totals 15 residues. Per germline, CDR1 SGHDT and CDR2 YYEEEE. The V segment lost 4 bases and the J segment 0 bases; nucleotides outside the gene matches: 4.

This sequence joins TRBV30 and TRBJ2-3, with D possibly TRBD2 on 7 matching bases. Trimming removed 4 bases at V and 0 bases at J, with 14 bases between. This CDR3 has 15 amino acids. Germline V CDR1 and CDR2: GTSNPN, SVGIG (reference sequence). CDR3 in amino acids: CAWNRGGGSTDTQYF. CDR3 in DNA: TGTGCCTGGAATCGAGGGGGAGGGAGCACAGATACGCAGTATTTT.

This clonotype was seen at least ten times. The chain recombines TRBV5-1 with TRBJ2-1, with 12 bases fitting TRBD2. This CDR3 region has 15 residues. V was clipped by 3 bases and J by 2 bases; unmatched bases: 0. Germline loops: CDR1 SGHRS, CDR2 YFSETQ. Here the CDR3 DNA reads TGCGCCAGCAGCTCTAGCGGGGGGGCCTACAATGAGCAGTTCTTC. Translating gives CASSSSGGAYNEQFF.

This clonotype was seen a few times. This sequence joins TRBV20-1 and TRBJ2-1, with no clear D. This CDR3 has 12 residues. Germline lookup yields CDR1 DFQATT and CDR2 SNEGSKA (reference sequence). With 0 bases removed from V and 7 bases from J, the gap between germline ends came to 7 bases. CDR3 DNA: TGCAGTGCTAGAGACCTTTTAAATGAGCAGTTCTTC. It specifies CSARDLLNEQFF.

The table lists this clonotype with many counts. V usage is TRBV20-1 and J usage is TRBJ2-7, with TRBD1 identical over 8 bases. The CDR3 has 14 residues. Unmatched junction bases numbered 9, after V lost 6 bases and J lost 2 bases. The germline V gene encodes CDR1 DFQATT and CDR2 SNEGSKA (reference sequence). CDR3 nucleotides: TGCAGTGCCAAGCGACAGGGGCTCCCCTACGAGCAGTACTTC. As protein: CSAKRQGLPYEQYF.

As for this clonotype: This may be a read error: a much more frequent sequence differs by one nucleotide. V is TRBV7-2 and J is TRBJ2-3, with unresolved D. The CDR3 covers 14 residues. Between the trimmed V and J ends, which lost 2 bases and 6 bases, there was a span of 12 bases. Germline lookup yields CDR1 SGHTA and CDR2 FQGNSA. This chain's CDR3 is CASSLRGYSDTQYF. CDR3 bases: TGTGCCAGCAGCTTAAGAGGTTACTCTGATACGCAGTATTTT.

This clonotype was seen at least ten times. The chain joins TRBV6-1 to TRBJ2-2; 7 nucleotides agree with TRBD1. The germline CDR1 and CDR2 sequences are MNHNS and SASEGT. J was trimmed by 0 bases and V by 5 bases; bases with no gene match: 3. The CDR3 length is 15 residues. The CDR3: CASSIGTANTGELFF. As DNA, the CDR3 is TGTGCCAGCAGTATAGGGACAGCGAACACCGGGGAGCTGTTTTTT.